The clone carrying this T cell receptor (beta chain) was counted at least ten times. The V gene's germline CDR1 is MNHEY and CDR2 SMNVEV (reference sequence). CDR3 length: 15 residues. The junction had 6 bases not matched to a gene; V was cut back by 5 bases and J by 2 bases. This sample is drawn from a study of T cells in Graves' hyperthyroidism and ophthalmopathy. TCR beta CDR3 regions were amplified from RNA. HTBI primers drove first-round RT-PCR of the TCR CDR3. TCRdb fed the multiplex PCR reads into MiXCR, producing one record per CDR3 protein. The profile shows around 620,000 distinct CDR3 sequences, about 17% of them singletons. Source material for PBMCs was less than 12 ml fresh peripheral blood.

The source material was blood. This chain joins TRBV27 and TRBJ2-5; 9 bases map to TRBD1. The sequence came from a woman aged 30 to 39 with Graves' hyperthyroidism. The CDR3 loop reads CASSRPDRGQETQYF. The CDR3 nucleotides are TGTGCCAGCAGTCGCCCGGACAGGGGACAAGAGACCCAGTACTTC.